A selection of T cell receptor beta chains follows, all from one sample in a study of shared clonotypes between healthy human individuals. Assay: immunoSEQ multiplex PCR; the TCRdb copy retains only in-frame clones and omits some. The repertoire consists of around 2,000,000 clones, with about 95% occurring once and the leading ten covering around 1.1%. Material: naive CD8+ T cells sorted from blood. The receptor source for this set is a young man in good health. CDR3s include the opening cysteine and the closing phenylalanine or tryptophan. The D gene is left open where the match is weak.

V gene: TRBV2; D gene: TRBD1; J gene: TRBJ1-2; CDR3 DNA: TGTGCCAGCAGCGCCGGACAGGGCCTTTATGGCTACACCTTC; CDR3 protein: CASSAGQGLYGYTF
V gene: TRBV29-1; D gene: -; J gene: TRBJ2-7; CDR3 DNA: TGCAGCGTGGAAGACAGTTCCTACGAGCAGTACTTC; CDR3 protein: CSVEDSSYEQYF
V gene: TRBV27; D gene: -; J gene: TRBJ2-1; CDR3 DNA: TGTGCCAGCAGTTTGTTAGGGGACCCTTACAATGAGCAGTTCTTC; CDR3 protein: CASSLLGDPYNEQFF
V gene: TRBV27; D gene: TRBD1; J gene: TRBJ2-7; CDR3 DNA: TGTGCCAGCAGTCCCGACAGGGGGTATAACGAGCAGTACTTC; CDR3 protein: CASSPDRGYNEQYF
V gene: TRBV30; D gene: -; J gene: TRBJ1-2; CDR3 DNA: TGTGCCTGGAGTGTTAAACAGTTTCTTTATGGCTACACCTTC; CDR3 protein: CAWSVKQFLYGYTF
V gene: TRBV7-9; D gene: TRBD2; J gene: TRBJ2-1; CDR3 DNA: TGTGCCAGCAGCCCTGGGACTAGCAATGAGCAGTTCTTC; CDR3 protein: CASSPGTSNEQFF
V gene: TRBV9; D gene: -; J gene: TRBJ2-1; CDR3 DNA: TGTGCCAGCAGCGTAGCTACTAGCACCCTCTACAATGAGCAGTTCTTC; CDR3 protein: CASSVATSTLYNEQFF
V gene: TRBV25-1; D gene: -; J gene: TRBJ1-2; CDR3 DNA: TGTGCCAGCAGTGAGTTCTCCCGGGGCAGGTTGTCCTATGGCTACACCTTC; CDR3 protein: CASSEFSRGRLSYGYTF
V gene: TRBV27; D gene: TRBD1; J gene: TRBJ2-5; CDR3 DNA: TGTGCCAGCAGTTTATACCCGTCGGGACAGTTTCAGGAGACCCAGTACTTC; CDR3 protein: CASSLYPSGQFQETQYF
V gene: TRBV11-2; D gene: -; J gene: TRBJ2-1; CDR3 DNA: TGTGCCAGCAGCTTCATAACAGGGTCCTACAATGAGCAGTTCTTC; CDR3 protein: CASSFITGSYNEQFF
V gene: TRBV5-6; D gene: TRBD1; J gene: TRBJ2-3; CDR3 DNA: TGTGCCAGCAGCTGGAGACAGGGTTTGGGCACAGATACGCAGTATTTT; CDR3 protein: CASSWRQGLGTDTQYF
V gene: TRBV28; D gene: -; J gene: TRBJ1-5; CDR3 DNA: TGTGCCAGCAGTCTGCCGGGGGGGGGCAATCAGCCCCAGCATTTT; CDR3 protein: CASSLPGGGNQPQHF
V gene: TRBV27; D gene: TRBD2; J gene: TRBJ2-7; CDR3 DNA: TGTGCCAGCAGTTTATTCCCGCTAGCGGGAGGGTACGAGCAGTACTTC; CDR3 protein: CASSLFPLAGGYEQYF
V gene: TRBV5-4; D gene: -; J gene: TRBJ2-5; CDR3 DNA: TGTGCCAGCAGCCGCTACGTGGAGGCGGCGGGAGAGACCCAGTACTTC; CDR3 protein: CASSRYVEAAGETQYF
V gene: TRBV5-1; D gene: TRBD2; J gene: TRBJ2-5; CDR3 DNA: TGCGCCAGCAGCCCTCTAGCGGGAGGCGCTCAAGAGACCCAGTACTTC; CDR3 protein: CASSPLAGGAQETQYF
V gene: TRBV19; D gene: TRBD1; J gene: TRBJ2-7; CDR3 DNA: TGTGCCAGTAGTCTCGACAGGGAATCCTACGAGCAGTACTTC; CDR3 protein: CASSLDRESYEQYF
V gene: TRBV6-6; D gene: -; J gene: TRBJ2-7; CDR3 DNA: TGTGCCAGCAGTTACGTGGATTCGGAGCAGTACTTC; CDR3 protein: CASSYVDSEQYF
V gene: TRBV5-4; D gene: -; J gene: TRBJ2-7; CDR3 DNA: TGTGCCAGCAGCCATGGACCCACCGAGCAGTACTTC; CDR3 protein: CASSHGPTEQYF
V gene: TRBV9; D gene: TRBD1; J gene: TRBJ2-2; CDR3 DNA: TGTGCCAGCAGCGTTAGTTCCGGGACAGGGTACACCGGGGAGCTGTTTTTT; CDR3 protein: CASSVSSGTGYTGELFF
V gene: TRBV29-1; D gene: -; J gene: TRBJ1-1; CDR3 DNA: TGCAGCGTTGGGGACTGGGGCACTGAAGCTTTCTTT; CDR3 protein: CSVGDWGTEAFF